This TCR beta chain came from a study of shared clonotypes between healthy human individuals. As regards this clone: Its specificity is unknown.

General study points: Sequencing depth was predicted to influence how clonotypes are shared among donors.

The V gene's germline CDR1 is SNHLY and CDR2 FYNNEI. The length of the CDR3 is 16 residues. The J segment lost 4 bases and the V segment lost 6 bases, leaving 11 bases of the junction unmatched. Generated by immunoSEQ multiplex PCR, the TCRdb table keeps only in-frame clones and is missing some. The sample holds fewer than 650,000 clones; about 82% are singletons and the top ten take over 10%. The sample taken for sequencing was PBMCs. This clonotype was obtained from a middle-aged woman in good health. Some clones in this sample may be carry-over from other donors' samples. The chain employs TRBV2 and TRBJ2-1, with 8 bases fitting TRBD1. The CDR3 region is CASSSRDRTPYNEQFF. The CDR3, as DNA: TGTGCCAGCAGCAGCCGGGACAGGACCCCTTACAATGAGCAGTTCTTC.